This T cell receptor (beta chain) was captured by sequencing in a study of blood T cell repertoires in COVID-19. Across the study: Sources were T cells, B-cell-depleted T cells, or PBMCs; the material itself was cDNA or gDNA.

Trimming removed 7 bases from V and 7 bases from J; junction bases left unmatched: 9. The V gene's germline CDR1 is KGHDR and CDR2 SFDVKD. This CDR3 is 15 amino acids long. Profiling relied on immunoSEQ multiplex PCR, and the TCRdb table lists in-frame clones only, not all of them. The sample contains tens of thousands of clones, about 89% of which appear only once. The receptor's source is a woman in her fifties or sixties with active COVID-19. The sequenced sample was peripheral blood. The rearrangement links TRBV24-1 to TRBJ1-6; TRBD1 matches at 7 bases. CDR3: CATSVQGGSNSPLHF. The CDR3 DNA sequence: TGTGCCACCAGCGTTCAGGGGGGTTCCAATTCACCCCTCCACTTT.